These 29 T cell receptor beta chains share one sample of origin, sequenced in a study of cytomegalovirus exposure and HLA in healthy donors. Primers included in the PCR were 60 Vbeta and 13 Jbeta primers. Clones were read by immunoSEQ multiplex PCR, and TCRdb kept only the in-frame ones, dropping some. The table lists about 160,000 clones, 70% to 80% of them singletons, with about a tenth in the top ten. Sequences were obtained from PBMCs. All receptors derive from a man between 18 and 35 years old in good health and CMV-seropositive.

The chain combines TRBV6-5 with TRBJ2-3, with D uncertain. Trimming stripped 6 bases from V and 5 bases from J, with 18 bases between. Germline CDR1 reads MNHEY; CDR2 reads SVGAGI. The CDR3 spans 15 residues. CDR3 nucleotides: TGTGCCAGCAGCCGAATGGCTAGTTCAAGAGATACGCAGTATTTT. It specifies CASSRMASSRDTQYF.

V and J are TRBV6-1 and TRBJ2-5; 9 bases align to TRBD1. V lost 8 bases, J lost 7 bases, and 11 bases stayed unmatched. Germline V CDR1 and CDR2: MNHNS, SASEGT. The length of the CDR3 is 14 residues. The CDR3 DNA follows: TGTGCCAGCTCACGGGACAGGGTTTTCGTGACCCAGTACTTC. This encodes CASSRDRVFVTQYF.

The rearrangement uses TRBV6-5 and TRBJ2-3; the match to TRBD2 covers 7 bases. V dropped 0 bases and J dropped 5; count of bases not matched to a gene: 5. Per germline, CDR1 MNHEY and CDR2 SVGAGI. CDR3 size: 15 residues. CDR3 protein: CASSYSGGERDTQYF. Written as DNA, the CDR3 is TGTGCCAGCAGTTACTCTGGGGGGGAAAGAGATACGCAGTATTTT.

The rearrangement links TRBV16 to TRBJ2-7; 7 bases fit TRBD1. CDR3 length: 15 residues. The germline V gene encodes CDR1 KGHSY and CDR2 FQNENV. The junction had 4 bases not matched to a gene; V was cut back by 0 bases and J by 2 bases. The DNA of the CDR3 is TGTGCCAGCAGCCAATCGGGACAGACAACCTACGAGCAGTACTTC. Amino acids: CASSQSGQTTYEQYF.

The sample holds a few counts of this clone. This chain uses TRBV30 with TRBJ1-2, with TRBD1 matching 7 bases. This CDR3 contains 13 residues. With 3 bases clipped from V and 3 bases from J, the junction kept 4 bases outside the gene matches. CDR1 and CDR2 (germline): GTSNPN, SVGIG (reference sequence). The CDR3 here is CAWRPGQDYGYTF. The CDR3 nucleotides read TGTGCCTGGAGGCCAGGACAGGACTATGGCTACACCTTC.

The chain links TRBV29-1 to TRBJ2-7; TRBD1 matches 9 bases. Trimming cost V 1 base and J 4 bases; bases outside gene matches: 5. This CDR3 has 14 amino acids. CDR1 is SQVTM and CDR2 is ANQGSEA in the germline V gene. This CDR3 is CSVEVGQGGYEQYF. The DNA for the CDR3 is TGCAGCGTTGAAGTGGGACAGGGAGGATACGAGCAGTACTTC.

CDR3 in amino acids: CASREGSYEQYF. The CDR3 DNA reads TGTGCCAGCAGGGAGGGTTCCTACGAGCAGTACTTC. The chain has TRBV6-5 and TRBJ2-7; D possibly corresponds to TRBD2 (6 bases). V lost 6 bases and J lost 1, with 7 bases in between. The V gene's germline CDR1 is MNHEY and CDR2 SVGAGI. The CDR3 consists of 12 residues.

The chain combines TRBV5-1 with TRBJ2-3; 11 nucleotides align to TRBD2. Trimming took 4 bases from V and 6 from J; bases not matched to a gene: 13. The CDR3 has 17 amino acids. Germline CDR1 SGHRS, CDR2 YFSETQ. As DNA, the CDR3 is TGCGCCAGCAGCCATCGGACTAGCGGGCCCCGAGTGGATACGCAGTATTTT. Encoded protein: CASSHRTSGPRVDTQYF.

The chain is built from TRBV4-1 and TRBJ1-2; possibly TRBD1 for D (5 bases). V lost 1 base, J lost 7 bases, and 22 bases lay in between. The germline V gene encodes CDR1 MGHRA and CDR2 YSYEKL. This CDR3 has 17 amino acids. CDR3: CASSQVDMGFRRVGYTF. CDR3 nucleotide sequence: TGCGCCAGCAGCCAAGTAGATATGGGATTTCGCAGGGTTGGCTACACCTTC.

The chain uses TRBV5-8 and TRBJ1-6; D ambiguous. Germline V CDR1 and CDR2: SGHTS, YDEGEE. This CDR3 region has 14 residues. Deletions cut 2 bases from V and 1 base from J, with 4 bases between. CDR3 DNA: TGTGCCAGCAGCTTTCTGTCCTATAATTCACCCCTCCACTTT. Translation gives CASSFLSYNSPLHF. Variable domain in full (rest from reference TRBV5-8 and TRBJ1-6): EAGVTQSPTHLIKTRGQQATLRCSPISGHTSVYWYQQALGLGLQFLLWYDEGEERNRGNFPPRFSGRQFPNYSSELNVNALELEDSALYLCASSFLSYNSPLHFGNGTRLTVT.

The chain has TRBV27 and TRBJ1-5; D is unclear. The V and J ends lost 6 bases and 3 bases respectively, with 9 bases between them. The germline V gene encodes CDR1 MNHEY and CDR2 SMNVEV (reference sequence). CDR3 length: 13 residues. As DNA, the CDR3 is TGTGCCAGCAGATCGGGAGTCAATCAGCCCCAGCATTTT. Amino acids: CASRSGVNQPQHF.

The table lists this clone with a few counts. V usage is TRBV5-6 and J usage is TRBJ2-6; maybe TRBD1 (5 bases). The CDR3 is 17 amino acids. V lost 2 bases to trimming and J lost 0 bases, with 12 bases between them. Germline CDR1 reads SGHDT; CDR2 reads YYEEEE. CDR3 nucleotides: TGTGCCAGCAGCTTACTGACAGATCACTCTGGGGCCAACGTCCTGACTTTC. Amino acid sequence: CASSLLTDHSGANVLTF.

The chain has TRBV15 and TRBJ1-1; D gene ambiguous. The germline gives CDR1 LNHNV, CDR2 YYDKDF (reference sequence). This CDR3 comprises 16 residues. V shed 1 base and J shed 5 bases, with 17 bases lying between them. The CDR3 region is CATSRAPDVGSTEAFF. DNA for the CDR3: TGTGCCACCAGCAGAGCCCCCGACGTTGGGAGTACTGAAGCTTTCTTT. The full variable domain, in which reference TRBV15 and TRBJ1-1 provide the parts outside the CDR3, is DAMVIQNPRYQVTQFGKPVTLSCSQTLNHNVMYWYQQKSSQAPKLLFHYYDKDFNNEADTPDNFQSRRPNTSFCFLDIRSPGLGDTAMYLCATSRAPDVGSTEAFFGQGTRLTVV.

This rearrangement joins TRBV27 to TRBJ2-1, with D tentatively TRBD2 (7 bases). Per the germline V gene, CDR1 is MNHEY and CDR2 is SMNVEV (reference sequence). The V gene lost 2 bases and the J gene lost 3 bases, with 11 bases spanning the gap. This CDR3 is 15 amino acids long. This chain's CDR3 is CASSLVGGGYNEQFF. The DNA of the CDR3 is TGTGCCAGCAGTTTAGTAGGGGGGGGCTACAATGAGCAGTTCTTC.

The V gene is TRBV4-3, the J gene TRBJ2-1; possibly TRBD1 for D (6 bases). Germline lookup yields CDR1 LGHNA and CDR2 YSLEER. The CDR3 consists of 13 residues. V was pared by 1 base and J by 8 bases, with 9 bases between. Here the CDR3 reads CASSQVQGYEQFF. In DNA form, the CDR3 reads TGCGCCAGCAGCCAAGTCCAGGGGTATGAGCAGTTCTTC.

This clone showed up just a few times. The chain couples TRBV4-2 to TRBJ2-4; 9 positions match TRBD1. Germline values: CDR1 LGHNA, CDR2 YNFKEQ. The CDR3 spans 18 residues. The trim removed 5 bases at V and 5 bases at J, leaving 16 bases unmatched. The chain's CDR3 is CASSARTGVGYPQNIQYF. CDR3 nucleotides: TGTGCCAGCAGCGCCAGGACAGGGGTGGGTTATCCCCAAAACATTCAGTACTTC.

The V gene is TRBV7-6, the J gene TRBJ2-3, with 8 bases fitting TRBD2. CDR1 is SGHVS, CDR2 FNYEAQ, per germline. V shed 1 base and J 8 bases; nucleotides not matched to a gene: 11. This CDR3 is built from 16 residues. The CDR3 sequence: CASSLEAGGLGGTQYF. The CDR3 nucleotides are TGTGCCAGCAGCTTAGAGGCGGGGGGACTTGGAGGTACGCAGTATTTT.

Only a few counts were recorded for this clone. CDR3 sequence (DNA): TGCGCCAGCAGCACCGGGACAGGACTGAATGAAAAACTGTTTTTT. It codes for CASSTGTGLNEKLFF. The V call is TRBV5-1, the J call TRBJ1-4, with 8 bases matching TRBD1. J was trimmed by 5 bases and V by 4 bases; bases with no gene match: 7. Germline V gene data show CDR1 as SGHRS and CDR2 as YFSETQ. The CDR3 runs to 15 residues.

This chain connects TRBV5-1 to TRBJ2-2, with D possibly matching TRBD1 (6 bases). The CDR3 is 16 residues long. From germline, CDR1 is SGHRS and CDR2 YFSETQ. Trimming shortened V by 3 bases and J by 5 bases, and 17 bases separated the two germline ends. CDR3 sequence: CASSWNAGDVTGELFF. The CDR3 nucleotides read TGCGCCAGCAGCTGGAATGCAGGGGACGTGACCGGGGAGCTGTTTTTT.

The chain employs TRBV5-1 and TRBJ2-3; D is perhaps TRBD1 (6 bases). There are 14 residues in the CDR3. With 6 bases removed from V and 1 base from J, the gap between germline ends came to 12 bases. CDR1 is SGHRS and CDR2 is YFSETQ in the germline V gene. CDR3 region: CASTTRQGTDTQYF. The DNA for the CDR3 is TGCGCCAGCACAACTCGACAGGGCACAGATACGCAGTATTTT.

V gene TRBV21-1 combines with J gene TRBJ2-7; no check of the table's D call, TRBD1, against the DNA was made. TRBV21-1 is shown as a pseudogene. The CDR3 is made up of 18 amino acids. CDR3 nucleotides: TGTGCCAGCAGCAAATACAACCGACTAGACAGGGTCCCCTACGAGCAGTACTTC. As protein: CASSKYNRLDRVPYEQYF.

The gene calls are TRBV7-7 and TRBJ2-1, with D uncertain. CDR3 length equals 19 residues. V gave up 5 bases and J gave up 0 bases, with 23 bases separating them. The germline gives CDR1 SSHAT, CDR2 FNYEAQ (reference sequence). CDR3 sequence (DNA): TGTGCCAGCAGCCCCTGGCCCGACTTTCACGAGAGCTCCTACAATGAGCAGTTCTTC. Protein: CASSPWPDFHESSYNEQFF.

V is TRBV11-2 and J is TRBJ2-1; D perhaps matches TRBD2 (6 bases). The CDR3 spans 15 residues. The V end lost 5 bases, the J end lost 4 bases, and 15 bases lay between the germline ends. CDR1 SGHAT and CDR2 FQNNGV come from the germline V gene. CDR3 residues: CASSLLASTYNEQFF. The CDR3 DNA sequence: TGTGCCAGCAGCCTCCTAGCGTCCACATACAATGAGCAGTTCTTC. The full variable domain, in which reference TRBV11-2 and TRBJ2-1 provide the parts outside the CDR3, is EAGVAQSPRYKIIEKRQSVAFWCNPISGHATLYWYQQILGQGPKLLIQFQNNGVVDDSQLPKDRFSAERLKGVDSTLKIQPAKLEDSAVYLCASSLLASTYNEQFFGPGTRLTVL.

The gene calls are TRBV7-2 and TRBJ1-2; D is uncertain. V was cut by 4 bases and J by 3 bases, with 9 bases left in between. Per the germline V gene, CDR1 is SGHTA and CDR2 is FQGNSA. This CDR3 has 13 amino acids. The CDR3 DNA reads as TGTGCCAGCAGCTATGGGCAGGACTATGGCTACACCTTC. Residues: CASSYGQDYGYTF.

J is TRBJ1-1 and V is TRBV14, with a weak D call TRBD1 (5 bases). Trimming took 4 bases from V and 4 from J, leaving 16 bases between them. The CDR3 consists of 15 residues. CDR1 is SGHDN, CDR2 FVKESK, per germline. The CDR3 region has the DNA TGTGCCAGCAGCCTGTACAAGGGGTCGGGCACTGAAGCTTTCTTT. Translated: CASSLYKGSGTEAFF.

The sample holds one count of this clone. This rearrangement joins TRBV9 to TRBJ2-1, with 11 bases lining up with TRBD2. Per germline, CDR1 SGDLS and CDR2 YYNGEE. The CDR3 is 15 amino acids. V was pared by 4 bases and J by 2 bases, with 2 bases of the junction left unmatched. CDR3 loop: CASSPSGGTYNEQFF. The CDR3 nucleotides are TGTGCCAGCAGCCCTAGCGGGGGGACCTACAATGAGCAGTTCTTC.

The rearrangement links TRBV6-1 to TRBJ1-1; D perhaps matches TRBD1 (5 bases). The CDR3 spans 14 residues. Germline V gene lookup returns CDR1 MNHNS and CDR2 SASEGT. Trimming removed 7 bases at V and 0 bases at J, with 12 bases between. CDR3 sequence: CASNTDSMNTEAFF. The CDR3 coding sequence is TGTGCCAGCAACACTGACAGTATGAACACTGAAGCTTTCTTT.

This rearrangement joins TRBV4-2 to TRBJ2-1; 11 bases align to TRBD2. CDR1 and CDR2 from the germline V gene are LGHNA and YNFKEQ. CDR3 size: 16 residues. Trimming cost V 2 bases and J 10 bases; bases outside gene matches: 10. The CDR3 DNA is TGTGCCAGCAGCCAATCCCTAGCGGGGGGACACGGGGAGCAGTTCTTC. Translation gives CASSQSLAGGHGEQFF.

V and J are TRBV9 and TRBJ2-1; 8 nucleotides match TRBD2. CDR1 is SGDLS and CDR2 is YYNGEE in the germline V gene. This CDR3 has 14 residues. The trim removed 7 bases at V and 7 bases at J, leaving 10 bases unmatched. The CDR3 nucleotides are TGTGCCAGCGCCCCGGGGGGGCCGAGAAATGAGCAGTTCTTC. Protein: CASAPGGPRNEQFF. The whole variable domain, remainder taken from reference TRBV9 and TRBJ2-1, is DSGVTQTPKHLITATGQRVTLRCSPRSGDLSVYWYQQSLDQGLQFLIQYYNGEERAKGNILERFSAQQFPDLHSELNLSSLELGDSALYFCASAPGGPRNEQFFGPGTRLTVL.